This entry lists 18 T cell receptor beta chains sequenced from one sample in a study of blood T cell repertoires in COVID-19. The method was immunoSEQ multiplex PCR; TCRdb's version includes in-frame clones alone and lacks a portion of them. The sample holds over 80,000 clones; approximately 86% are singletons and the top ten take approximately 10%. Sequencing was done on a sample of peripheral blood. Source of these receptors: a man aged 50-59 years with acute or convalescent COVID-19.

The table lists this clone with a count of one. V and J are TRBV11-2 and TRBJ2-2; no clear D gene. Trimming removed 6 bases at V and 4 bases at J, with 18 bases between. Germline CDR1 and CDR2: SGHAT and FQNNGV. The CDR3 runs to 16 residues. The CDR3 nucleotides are TGTGCCAGCAGTAATGCAGACCGGAGCCTCACCGGGGAGCTGTTTTTT. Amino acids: CASSNADRSLTGELFF.

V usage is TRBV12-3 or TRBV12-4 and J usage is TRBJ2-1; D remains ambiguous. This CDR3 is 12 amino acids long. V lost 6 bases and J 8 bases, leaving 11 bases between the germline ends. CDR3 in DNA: TGTGCCAGCAGACCGCGGTGGGATGAGCAGTTCTTC. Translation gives CASRPRWDEQFF.

The CDR3 loop reads CASRQLGPVQETQYF. CDR3 nucleotide sequence: TGTGCCAGTAGACAACTAGGCCCCGTCCAGGAGACCCAGTACTTC. This chain uses TRBV19 with TRBJ2-5; maybe TRBD2 (5 bases). Germline assignment: CDR1 LNHDA and CDR2 SQIVND (reference sequence). The CDR3 is 15 amino acids. V shed 6 bases and J shed 5 bases, with 19 bases lying between them.

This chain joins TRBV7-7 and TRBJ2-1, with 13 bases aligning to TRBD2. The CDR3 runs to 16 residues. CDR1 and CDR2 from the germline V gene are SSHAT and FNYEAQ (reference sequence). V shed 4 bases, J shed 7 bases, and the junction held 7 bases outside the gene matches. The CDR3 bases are TGTGCCAGCAGCTCAGTTCCGGGACTAGCGGGGAATGAGCAGTTCTTC. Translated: CASSSVPGLAGNEQFF.

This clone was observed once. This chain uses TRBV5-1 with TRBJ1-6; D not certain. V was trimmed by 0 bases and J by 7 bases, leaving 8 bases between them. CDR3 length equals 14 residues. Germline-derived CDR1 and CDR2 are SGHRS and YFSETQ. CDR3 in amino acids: CASSLAFTNSPLHF. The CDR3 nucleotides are TGCGCCAGCAGCTTGGCCTTCACAAATTCACCCCTCCACTTT.

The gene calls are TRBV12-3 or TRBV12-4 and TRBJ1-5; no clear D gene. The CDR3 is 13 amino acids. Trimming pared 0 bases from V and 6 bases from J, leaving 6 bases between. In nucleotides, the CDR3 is TGTGCCAGCAGTTTAGCCAAATCTCAGCCCCAGCATTTT. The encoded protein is CASSLAKSQPQHF.

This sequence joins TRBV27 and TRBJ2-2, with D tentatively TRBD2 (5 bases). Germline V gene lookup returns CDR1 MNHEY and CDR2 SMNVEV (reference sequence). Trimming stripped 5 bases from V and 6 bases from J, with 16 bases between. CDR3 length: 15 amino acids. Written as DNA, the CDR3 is TGTGCCAGCAGTCCAGGTTATGAGCGGTCCGGGGAGCTGTTTTTT. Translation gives CASSPGYERSGELFF.

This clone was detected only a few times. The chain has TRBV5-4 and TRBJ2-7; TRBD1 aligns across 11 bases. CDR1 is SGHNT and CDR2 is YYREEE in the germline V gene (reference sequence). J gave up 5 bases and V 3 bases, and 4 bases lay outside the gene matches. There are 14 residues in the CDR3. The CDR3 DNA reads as TGTGCCAGCAGCTCGGGACAGGGGGTCCACGAGCAGTACTTC. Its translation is CASSSGQGVHEQYF.

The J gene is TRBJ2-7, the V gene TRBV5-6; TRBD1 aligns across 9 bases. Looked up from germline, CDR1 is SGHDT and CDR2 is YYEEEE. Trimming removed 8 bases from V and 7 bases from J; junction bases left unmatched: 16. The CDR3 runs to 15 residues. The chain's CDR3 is CASRRGQGARGEQYF. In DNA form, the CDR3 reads TGTGCCAGTAGGCGGGGACAGGGTGCCCGAGGGGAGCAGTACTTC.

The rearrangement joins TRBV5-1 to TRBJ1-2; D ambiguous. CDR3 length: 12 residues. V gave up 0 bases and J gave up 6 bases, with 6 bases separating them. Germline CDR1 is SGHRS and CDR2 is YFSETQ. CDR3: CASSLDGNGYTF. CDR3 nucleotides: TGCGCCAGCAGCTTGGACGGGAATGGCTACACCTTC.

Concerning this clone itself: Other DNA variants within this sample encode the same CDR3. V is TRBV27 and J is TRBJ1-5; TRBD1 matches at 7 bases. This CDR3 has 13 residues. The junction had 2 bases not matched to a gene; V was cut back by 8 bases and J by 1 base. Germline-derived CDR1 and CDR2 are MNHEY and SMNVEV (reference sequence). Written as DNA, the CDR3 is TGTGCCAGCCGACAGGGAAGCAATCAGCCCCAGCATTTT. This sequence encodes CASRQGSNQPQHF.

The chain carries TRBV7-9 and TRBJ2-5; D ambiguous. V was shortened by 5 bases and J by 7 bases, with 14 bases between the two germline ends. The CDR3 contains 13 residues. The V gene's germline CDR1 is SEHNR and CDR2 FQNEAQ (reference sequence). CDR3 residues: CASSLVAVGTQYF. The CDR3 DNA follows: TGTGCCAGCAGCCTCGTGGCGGTCGGGACCCAGTACTTC.

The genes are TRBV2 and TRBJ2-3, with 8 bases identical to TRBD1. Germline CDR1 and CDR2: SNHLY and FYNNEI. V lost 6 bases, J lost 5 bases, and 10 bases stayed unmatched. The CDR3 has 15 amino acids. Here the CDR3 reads CASRGLAGGKDTQYF. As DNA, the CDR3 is TGTGCCAGCAGGGGATTGGCAGGGGGCAAAGATACGCAGTATTTT.

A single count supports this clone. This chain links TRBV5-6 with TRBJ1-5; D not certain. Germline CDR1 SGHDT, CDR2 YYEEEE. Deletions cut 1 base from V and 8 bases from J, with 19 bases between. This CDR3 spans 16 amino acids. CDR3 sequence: CASSLYYNSPGEPQHF. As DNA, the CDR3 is TGTGCCAGCAGCTTGTATTATAACTCCCCGGGAGAGCCCCAGCATTTT.

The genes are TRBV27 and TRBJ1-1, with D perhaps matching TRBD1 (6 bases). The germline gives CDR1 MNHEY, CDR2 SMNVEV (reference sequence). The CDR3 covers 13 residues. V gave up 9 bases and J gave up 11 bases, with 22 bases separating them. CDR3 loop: CASHGGGAGLAFF. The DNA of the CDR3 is TGTGCCAGTCATGGGGGGGGCGCGGGCTTGGCTTTCTTT.

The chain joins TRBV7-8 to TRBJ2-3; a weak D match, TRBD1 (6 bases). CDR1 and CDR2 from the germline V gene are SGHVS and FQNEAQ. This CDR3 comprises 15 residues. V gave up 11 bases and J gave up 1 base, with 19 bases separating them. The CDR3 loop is CAVTSLPGGTDTQYF. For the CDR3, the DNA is TGTGCCGTGACCTCGCTCCCAGGGGGCACAGATACGCAGTATTTT.

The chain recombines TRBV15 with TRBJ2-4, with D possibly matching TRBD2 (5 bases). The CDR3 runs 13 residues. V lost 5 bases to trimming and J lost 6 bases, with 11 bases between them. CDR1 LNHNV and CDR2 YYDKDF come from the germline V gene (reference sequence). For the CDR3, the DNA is TGTGCCACCAGCTCAAGGGCGGGAAACATTCAGTACTTC. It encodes CATSSRAGNIQYF.

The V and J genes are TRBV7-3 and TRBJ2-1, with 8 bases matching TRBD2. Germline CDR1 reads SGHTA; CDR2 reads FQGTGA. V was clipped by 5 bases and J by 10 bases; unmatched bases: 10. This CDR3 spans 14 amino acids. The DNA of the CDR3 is TGTGCCAGCAGCCCCGGGACTAGTGGTGGGGAGCAGTTCTTC. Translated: CASSPGTSGGEQFF.